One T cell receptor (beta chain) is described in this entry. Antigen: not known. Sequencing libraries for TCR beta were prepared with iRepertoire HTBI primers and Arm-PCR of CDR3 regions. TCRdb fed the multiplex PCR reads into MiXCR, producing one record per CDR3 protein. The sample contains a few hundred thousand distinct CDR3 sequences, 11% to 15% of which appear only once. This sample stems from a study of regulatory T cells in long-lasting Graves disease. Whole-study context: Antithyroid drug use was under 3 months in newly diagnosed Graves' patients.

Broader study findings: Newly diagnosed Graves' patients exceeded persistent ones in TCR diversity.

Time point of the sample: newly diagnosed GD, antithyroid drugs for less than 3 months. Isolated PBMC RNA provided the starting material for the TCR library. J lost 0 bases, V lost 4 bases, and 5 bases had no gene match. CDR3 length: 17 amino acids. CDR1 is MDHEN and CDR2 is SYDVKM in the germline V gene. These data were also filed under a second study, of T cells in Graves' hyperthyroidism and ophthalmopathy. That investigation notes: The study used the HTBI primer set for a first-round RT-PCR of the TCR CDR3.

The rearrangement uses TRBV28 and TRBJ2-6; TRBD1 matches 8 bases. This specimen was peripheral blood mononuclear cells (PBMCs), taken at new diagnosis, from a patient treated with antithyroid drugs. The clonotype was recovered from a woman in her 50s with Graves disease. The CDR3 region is CASSSGTGLSGANVLTF. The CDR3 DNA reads TGTGCCAGCAGTTCCGGGACAGGCCTCTCTGGGGCCAACGTCCTGACTTTC.